This T cell receptor (beta chain) stems from a study of T cell responses to AZD1222 COVID-19 vaccine listed by TCRdb under 2021. With respect to the entire study: AZD1222 recipients with second doses at about 4 weeks or about 12 weeks were pooled, because spike-specific TCR depth and breadth did not differ between schedules. TCR sequencing was performed for 230 to 250 trial participants, of whom some 200 were given two doses of AZD1222 and around 26 were given two doses of MenACWY control vaccine. Trial participants were enrolled by age into 18-55, 56-69 and 70-plus year subgroups, with 148, 28 and 57 TCR-sequenced participants respectively.

The CDR3 regions of human TCRbeta chains were analyzed by immunosequencing. As for the authors' bioinformatics: TCRs in the repertoires were matched against a reference library of SARS-CoV-2-specific TCRs that had been generated with the MIRA antigen-specificity platform. Breadth was defined as the fraction of unique TCRs that were SARS-CoV-2-associated. Depth was defined as the fraction of total T cells that were SARS-CoV-2-associated. Using the MIRA data, each spike-specific TCR was assigned both to the spike region to which the TCR was reactive and to a CD4 or CD8 class. Log10-transformed breadth and depth values were compared by one-way ANOVA with Sidak's multiple comparisons tests. Not all clones reach the TCRdb copy of this immuneACCESS table, which keeps in-frame sequences only. Checked studies attribute under half of the gap to unresolved V genes and leave the rest unexplained. V and J calls and clone size are as listed in that table; D and trimming were resolved from the DNA. Within this sample are around 120,000 clones, with around 87% of them counted one time only. The ten top clones hold approximately 1.2% of the sample.

In light of the paper, this sample's time point label describes: baseline before first vaccination. Vaccinee samples were obtained from the UK trials COV001 and COV002, which included a single-blind randomized controlled phase 2/3 trial of AZD1222 (ChAdOx1 nCoV-19) in healthy adults. For TCRbeta chain sequencing, PBMC samples from trial participants were taken at day 0 and at day 28 after the second dose. The CDR3 covers 11 residues, taking in both the cysteine and the phenylalanine. Of the read, only the CDR3 DNA is kept; its 33 bases are in frame from base 1. V is shortened by 6 bases, J by 11 bases, and the region joining them spans 13 bases. Study-level results and caveats: After two AZD1222 doses, spike-specific TCR breadth and depth were significantly higher than at day 0 and than in MenACWY recipients. Because no day 14 peak-response samples were available, repertoires were characterized only after the peak T cell response. In the small 56-69-year group, the increase in depth fell short of significance, most likely because of low power. Most participants were white British and females outnumbered males, and the authors suggested that clonal diversity may have been underestimated. Reportedly, close to half of the unique spike-specific TCRs recognized epitopes lying outside the regions that are mutated in the B.1.351 and B.1.1.7 variants. Conclusions about previously exposed vaccinees are limited, since just five to seven AZD1222 recipients were seropositive for SARS-CoV-2 at baseline. The vaccine-associated CD4 TCRs covered the entire spike protein, and the dominant responses fell in regions 160-218 and 743-854.

Details on this clone: Its antigen has not been determined. No much larger clone is present one base from it, and per-base qualities are unavailable.

The chain links TRBV12-3 or TRBV12-4 with TRBJ1-1; the D gene is perhaps TRBD1, on 6 matching bases. Source: peripheral blood, taken on day 0 of AZD1222 vaccination. The sequence was collected from an adult in good health. The CDR3 loop reads CASRDRDKAFF. The sequenced DNA is TGTGCCAGCAGGGACCGGGACAAGGCTTTCTTT.